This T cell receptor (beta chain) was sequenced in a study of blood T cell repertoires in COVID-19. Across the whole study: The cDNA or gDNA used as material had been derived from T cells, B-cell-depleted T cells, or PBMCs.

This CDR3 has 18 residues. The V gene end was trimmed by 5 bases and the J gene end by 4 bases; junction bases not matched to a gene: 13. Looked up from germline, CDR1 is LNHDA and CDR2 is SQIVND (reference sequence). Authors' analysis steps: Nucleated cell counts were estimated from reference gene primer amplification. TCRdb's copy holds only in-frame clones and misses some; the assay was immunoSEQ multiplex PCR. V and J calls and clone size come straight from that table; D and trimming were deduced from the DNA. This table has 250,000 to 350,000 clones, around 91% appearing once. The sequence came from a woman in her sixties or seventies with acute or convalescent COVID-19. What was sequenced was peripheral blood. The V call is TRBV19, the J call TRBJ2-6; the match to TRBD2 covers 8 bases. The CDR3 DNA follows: TGTGCCAGTAGTTCCCGCCGGGAGGGCTCCCCGGGGGCCAACGTCCTGACTTTC. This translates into CASSSRREGSPGANVLTF. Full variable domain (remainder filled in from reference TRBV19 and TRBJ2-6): DGGITQSPKYLFRKEGQNVTLSCEQNLNHDAMYWYRQDPGQGLRLIYYSQIVNDFQKGDIAEGYSVSREKKESFPLTVTSAQKNPTAFYLCASSSRREGSPGANVLTFGAGSRLTVL.